This T cell receptor beta chain was identified in a study of T cells in Graves' hyperthyroidism and ophthalmopathy. The investigators amplified TCR beta CDR3 regions from RNA transcripts. First-round RT-PCR targeting the TCR CDR3 was performed with the HTBI primer set. TCRdb itself ran the multiplex PCR reads through MiXCR, one entry per CDR3 protein. The table includes roughly 700,000 distinct CDR3 sequences, approximately 40% detected once. Remarks on this clonotype: Its antigen remains unknown.

The PBMCs studied were ones that came from around 10 ml fresh peripheral blood. The V end was cut by 5 bases, the J end by 1 base, with 15 bases between. This CDR3 spans 15 amino acids. Germline V gene data show CDR1 as SGHVS and CDR2 as FNYEAQ. Study findings and constraints: Researchers report that a 13 V-J model separated ophthalmopathy from stable hyperthyroidism. Most clonotypes expanded in the thyroid (above 0.001) were also present in blood.

Material for sequencing was blood. This clonotype was sampled from a woman aged 40 to 50 with Graves' hyperthyroidism. The chain couples TRBV7-6 to TRBJ2-7, with D possibly TRBD1 on 6 matching bases. The CDR3 nucleotides read TGTGCCAGCAGCAGCACAGGGAAGGTGTCCTACGAGCAGTACTTC. Its translation is CASSSTGKVSYEQYF.